A selection of T cell receptor beta chains follows, all from one sample in a study of cytomegalovirus exposure and HLA in healthy donors. TCRdb keeps only in-frame clones here, not all; method: immunoSEQ multiplex PCR. The sample includes 110,000 to 150,000 clones, 75% of them seen just once. Material: PBMCs. These receptors came from a man aged 35 to 55 in good health and CMV-seronegative. Both conserved end residues are part of each CDR3. The D gene is left open where the match is weak. Size is stated for part of the rows, as once, few or many counts, or as a class when the clone is expanded.

D	size	V	J	CDR3	DNA
NA	few	TRBV13	TRBJ1-2	CASSSVFSDYGYTF	TGTGCCAGCAGCTCGGTATTCTCGGACTATGGCTACACCTTC
NA	NA	TRBV6-5	TRBJ1-6	CASRPGTYNSPLHF	TGTGCCAGCAGGCCCGGGACATATAATTCACCCCTCCACTTT
NA	NA	TRBV27	TRBJ1-5	CASSFLPSNQPQHF	TGTGCCAGCAGTTTCCTTCCTAGCAATCAGCCCCAGCATTTT
NA	NA	TRBV7-2	TRBJ2-7	CASSLQGYEQYF	TGTGCCAGCAGCTTGCAGGGGTACGAGCAGTACTTC
TRBD1	NA	TRBV28	TRBJ1-2	CASRAQGGGYGYTF	TGTGCCAGCAGGGCTCAGGGGGGCGGCTATGGCTACACCTTC
NA	once	TRBV4-1	TRBJ1-2	CASSQDSQSRAANYGYTF	TGCGCCAGCAGCCAAGACTCCCAGTCCAGGGCAGCTAACTATGGCTACACCTTC
NA	NA	TRBV18	TRBJ2-7	CASSPPEVTYEQYF	TGTGCCAGCTCACCACCGGAGGTGACCTACGAGCAGTACTTC
NA	NA	TRBV9	TRBJ1-4	CASSVLGTPDEKLFF	TGTGCCAGCAGCGTACTCGGGACACCGGATGAAAAACTGTTTTTT
NA	NA	TRBV28	TRBJ1-6	CASSRSVSYNSPLHF	TGTGCCAGCAGTCGGTCGGTCTCCTATAATTCACCCCTCCACTTT
TRBD1	NA	TRBV6-1	TRBJ1-6	CASRWDRASSPLHF	TGTGCCAGCAGATGGGACAGGGCAAGTTCACCCCTCCACTTT